This T cell receptor beta chain is from a study of cytomegalovirus exposure and HLA in healthy donors. Turning to this clone: Its specificity is not known.

The donors (healthy individuals) were bone marrow donors. V shed 4 bases, J shed 2 bases, and the junction held 11 bases outside the gene matches. CDR3 length: 18 residues. Germline V CDR1 and CDR2: SGHAT, FQNNGV. Both 60 Vbeta primers and 13 Jbeta primers went into the PCR. Repertoires were generated with immunoSEQ multiplex PCR, while TCRdb's copy carries only in-frame clones and drops some. Of approximately 130,000 clones listed, 70% to 80% are singletons. Study-wide results and caveats: In a later analysis, HLA-C alleles had the fewest associated TCRs, DRB1 alleles the most. A link between a missense DCLRE1C variant and TCR beta V- and J-gene trimming emerged from a later analysis. Earlier findings revealed that most TCR beta V segments proved productive either about 87% or about 30% of the time.

The chain uses TRBV11-2 and TRBJ1-1; 12 nucleotides agree with TRBD1. The sequence derives from a human donor in good health. Input material: PBMCs. The CDR3, as DNA: TGTGCCAGCAGCTCCAGCCGGGACAGGGGGCGCAGAAACACTGAAGCTTTCTTT. It specifies CASSSSRDRGRRNTEAFF.